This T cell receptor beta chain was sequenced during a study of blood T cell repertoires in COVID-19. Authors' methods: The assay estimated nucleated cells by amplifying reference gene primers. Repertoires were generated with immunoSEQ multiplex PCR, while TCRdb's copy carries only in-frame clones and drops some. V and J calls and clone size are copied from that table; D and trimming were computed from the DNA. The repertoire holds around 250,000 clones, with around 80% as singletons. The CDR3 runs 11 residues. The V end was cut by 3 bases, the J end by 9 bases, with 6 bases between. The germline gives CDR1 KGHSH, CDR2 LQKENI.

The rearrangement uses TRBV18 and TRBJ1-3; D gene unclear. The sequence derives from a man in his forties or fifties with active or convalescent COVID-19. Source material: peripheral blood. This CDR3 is CASSPGGTIYF. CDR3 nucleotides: TGTGCCAGCTCACCCGGTGGCACCATATATTTT.